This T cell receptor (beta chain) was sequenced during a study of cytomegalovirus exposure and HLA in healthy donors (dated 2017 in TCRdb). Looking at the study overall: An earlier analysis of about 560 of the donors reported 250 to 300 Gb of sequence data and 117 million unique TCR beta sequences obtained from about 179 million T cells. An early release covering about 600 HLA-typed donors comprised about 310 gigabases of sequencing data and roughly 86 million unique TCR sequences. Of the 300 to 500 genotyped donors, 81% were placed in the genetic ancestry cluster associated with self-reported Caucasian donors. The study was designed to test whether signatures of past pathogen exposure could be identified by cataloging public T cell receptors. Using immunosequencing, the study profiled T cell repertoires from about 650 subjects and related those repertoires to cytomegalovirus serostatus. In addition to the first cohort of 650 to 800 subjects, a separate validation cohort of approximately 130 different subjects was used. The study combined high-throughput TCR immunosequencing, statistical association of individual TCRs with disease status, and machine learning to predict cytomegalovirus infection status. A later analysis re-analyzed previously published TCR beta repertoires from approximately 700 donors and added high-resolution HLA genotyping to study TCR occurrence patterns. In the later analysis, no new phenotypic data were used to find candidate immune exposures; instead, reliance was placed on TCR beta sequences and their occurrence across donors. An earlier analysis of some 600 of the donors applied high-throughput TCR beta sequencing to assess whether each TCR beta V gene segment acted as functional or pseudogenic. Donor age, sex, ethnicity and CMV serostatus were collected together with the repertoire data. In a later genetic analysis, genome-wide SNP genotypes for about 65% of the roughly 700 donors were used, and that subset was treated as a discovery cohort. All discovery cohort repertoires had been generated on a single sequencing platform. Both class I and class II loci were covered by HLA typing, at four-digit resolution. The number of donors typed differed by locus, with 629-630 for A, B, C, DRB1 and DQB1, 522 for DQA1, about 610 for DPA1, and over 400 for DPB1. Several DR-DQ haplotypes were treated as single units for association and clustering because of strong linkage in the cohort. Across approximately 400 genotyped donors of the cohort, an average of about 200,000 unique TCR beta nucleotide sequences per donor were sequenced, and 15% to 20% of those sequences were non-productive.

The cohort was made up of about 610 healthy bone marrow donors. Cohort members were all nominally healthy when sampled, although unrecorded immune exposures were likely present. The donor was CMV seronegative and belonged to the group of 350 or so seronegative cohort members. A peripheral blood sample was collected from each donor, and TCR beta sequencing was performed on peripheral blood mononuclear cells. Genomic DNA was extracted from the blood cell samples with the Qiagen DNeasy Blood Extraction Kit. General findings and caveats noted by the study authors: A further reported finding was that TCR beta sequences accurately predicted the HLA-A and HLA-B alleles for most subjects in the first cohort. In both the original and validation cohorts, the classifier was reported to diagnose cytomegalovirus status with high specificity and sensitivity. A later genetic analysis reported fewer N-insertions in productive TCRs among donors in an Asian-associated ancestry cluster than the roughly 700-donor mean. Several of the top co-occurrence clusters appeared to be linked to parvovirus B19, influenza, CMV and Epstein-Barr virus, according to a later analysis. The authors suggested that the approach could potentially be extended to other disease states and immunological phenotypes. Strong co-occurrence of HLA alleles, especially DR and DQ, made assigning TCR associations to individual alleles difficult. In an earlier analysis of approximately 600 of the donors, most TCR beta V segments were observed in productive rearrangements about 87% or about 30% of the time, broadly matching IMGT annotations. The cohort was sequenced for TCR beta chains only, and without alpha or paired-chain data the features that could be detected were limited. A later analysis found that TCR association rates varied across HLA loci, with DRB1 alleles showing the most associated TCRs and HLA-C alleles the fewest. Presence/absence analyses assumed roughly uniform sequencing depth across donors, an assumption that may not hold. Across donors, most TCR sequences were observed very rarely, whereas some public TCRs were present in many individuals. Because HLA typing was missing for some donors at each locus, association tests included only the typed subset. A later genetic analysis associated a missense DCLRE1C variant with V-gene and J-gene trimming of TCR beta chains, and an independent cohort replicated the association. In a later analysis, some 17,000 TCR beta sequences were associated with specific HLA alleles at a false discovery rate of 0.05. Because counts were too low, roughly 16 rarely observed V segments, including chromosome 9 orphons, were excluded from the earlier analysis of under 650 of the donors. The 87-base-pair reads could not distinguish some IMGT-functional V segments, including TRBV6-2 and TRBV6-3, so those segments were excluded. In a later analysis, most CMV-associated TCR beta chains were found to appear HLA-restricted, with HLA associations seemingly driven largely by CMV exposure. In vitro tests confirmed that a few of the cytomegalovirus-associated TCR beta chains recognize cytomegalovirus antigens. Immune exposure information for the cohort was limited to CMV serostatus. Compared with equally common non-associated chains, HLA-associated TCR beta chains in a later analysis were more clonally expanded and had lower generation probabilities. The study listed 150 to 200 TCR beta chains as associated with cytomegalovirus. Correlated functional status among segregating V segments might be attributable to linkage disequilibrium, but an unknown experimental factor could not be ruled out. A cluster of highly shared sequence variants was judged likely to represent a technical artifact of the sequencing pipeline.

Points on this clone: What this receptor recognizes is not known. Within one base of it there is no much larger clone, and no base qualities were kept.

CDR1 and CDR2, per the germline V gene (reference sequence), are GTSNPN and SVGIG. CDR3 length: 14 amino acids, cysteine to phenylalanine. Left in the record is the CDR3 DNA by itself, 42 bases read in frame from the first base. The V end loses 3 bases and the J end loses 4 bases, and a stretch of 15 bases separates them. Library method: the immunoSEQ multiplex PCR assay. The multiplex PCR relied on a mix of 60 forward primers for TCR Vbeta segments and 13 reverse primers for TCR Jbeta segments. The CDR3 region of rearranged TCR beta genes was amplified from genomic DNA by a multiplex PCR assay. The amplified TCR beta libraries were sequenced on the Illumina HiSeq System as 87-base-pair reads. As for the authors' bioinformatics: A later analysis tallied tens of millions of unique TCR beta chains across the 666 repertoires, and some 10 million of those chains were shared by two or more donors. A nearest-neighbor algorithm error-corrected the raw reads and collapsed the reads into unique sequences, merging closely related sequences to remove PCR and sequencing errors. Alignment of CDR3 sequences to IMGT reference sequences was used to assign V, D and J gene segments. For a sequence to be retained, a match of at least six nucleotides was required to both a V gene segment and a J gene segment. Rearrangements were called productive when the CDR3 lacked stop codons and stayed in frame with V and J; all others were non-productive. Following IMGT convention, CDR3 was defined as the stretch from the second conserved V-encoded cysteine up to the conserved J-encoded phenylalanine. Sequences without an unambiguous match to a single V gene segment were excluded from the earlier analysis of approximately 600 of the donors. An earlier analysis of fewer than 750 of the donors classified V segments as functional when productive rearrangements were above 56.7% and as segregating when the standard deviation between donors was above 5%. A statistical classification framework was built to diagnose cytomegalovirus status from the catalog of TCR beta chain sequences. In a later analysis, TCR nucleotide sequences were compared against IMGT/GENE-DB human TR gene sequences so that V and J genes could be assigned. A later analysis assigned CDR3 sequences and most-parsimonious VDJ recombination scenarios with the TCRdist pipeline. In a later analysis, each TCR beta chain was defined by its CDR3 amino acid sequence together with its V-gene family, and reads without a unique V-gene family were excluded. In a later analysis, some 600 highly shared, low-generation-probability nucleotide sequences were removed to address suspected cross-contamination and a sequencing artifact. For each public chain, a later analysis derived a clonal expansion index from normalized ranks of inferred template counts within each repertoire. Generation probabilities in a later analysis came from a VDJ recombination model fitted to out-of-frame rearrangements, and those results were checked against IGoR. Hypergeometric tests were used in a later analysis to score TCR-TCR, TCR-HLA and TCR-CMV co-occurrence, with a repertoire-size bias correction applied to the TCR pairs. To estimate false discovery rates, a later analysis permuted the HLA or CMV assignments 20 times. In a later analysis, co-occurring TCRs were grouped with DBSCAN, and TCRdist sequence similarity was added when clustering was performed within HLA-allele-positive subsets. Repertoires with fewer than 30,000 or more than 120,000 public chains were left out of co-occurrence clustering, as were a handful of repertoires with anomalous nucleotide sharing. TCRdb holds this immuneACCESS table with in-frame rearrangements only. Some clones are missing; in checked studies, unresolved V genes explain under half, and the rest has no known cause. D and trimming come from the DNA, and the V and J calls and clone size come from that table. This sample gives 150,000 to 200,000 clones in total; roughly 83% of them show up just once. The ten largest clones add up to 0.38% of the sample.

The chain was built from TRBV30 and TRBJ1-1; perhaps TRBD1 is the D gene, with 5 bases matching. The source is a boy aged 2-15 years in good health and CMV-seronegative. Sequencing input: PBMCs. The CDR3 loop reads CAWRLRGGSTEAFF. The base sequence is TGTGCCTGGAGGCTTCGGGGGGGTAGCACTGAAGCTTTCTTT.